Presented here are 17 T cell receptor beta chains from one specimen sequenced in a study of blood T cell repertoires in COVID-19. Clones were read by immunoSEQ multiplex PCR, and TCRdb kept only the in-frame ones, dropping some. In the table there are 130,000 to 150,000 clones, about four fifths of which are singletons. Sequencing input: peripheral blood. These receptors were collected from an elderly woman with acute or convalescent COVID-19.

This chain's CDR3 is CASSDLGQPIEQYF. The DNA of the CDR3 is TGTGCCAGCAGTGATCTGGGACAACCGATCGAGCAGTACTTC. The chain uses TRBV2 and TRBJ2-7; TRBD1 might be the D (6 bases). Germline CDR1 and CDR2: SNHLY and FYNNEI. Trimming took off 3 bases at V and 6 bases at J, with 15 bases between the two ends. The CDR3 covers 14 residues.

The chain joins TRBV7-2 to TRBJ1-1, with 10 nucleotides matching TRBD1. The germline V gene has CDR1 SGHTA and CDR2 FQGNSA. The CDR3 covers 15 residues. V dropped 1 base and J dropped 11; count of bases not matched to a gene: 10. The CDR3 DNA reads as TGTGCCAGCAGCTTAGTGGGGACAGGGGCCGGGGGTGCTTTCTTT. It translates to CASSLVGTGAGGAFF. Full variable domain (rest looked up from reference TRBV7-2 and TRBJ1-1): GAGVSQSPSNKVTEKGKDVELRCDPISGHTALYWYRQSLGQGLEFLIYFQGNSAPDKSGLPSDRFSAERTGGSVSTLTIQRTQQEDSAVYLCASSLVGTGAGGAFFGQGTRLTVV.

The CDR3 nucleotides are TGTGCCAGCAACAACGCGGGCGCTTTGGCGGTCGATGGCTACACCTTC. This gives the protein CASNNAGALAVDGYTF. The chain links TRBV27 to TRBJ1-2; no firm D call. Trimming pared 7 bases from V and 6 bases from J, leaving 24 bases between. Germline lookup yields CDR1 MNHEY and CDR2 SMNVEV (reference sequence). This CDR3 has 16 residues.

The J gene is TRBJ1-1, the V gene TRBV6-5; D possibly corresponds to TRBD1 (6 bases). V shed 4 bases and J shed 8 bases, with 11 bases lying between them. Germline CDR1 MNHEY, CDR2 SVGAGI. This CDR3 region has 12 residues. The CDR3 protein is CASSSTGTEAFF. The CDR3 bases are TGTGCCAGCAGTTCCACAGGGACCGAAGCTTTCTTT.

The rearrangement joins TRBV5-1 to TRBJ2-1; 9 bases are shared with TRBD2. V shed 6 bases and J 0 bases; nucleotides not matched to a gene: 7. CDR1 and CDR2 (germline): SGHRS, YFSETQ. This CDR3 is built from 16 residues. CDR3 amino acids: CASTGSGGHSYNEQFF. The DNA for the CDR3 is TGCGCCAGCACCGGGAGCGGGGGGCACTCCTACAATGAGCAGTTCTTC.

This chain links TRBV6-6 with TRBJ2-1; D is ambiguous. Germline CDR1 reads MNHNY; CDR2 reads SVGAGI (reference sequence). The CDR3 totals 11 residues. V lost 7 bases and J lost 5, with 6 bases in between. The CDR3 DNA reads as TGTGCCAGCACTCCGGACAATGAGCAGTTCTTC. Translated, it gives CASTPDNEQFF.

This chain's CDR3 is CATRGPAARILDYGYTF. The CDR3 DNA reads TGTGCCACCAGGGGCCCCGCCGCGCGCATATTGGACTATGGCTACACCTTC. This chain uses TRBV10-3 with TRBJ1-2; tentatively, D is TRBD1 (6 bases). This CDR3 region has 17 residues. CDR1 ENHRY and CDR2 SYGVKD come from the germline V gene. V lost 10 bases to trimming and J lost 3 bases, with 27 bases between them.

The CDR3 region is CASSLYRGTYGYTF. The CDR3 DNA reads TGTGCCAGCAGTTTGTACAGGGGGACCTATGGCTACACCTTC. The chain links TRBV27 to TRBJ1-2, with TRBD1 matching over 8 bases. Trimming removed 3 bases from V and 4 bases from J; junction bases left unmatched: 4. The germline gives CDR1 MNHEY, CDR2 SMNVEV (reference sequence). The CDR3 contains 14 residues.

This rearrangement joins TRBV3-1 (or the pseudogene TRBV3-2) to TRBJ1-1, with D perhaps matching TRBD1 (6 bases). The CDR3 runs to 14 residues. The ends were cut back, 5 bases at V and 1 base at J, with 11 bases in the middle. From germline, CDR1 is LGHDT and CDR2 YNNKEL (reference sequence). CDR3 loop: CASSFSRGNTEAFF. Written as DNA, the CDR3 is TGTGCCAGCAGCTTTTCCAGGGGGAACACTGAAGCTTTCTTT.

V is TRBV18 and J is TRBJ1-1; unclear D gene. Germline lookup yields CDR1 KGHSH and CDR2 LQKENI. This CDR3 is built from 14 residues. V lost 3 bases and J lost 4, with 12 bases in between. The CDR3, as DNA: TGTGCCAGCTCACCCGGGGTCGGGCTCACTGAAGCTTTCTTT. It is translated as CASSPGVGLTEAFF. The variable domain in full, with the rest retrieved from reference TRBV18 and TRBJ1-1, is NAGVMQNPRHLVRRRGQEARLRCSPMKGHSHVYWYRQLPEEGLKFMVYLQKENIIDESGMPKERFSAEFPKEGPSILRIQQVVRGDSAAYFCASSPGVGLTEAFFGQGTRLTVV.

Remarks on this clone: The sample has other DNA sequences that encode this CDR3 too. The V gene is TRBV18, the J gene TRBJ1-1; 7 nucleotides match TRBD1. The CDR3 length is 14 residues. The V segment lost 4 bases and the J segment 0 bases; nucleotides outside the gene matches: 2. CDR1 and CDR2 (germline): KGHSH, LQKENI. The CDR3 DNA reads as TGTGCCAGCTCACGACAGGGTATGAACACTGAAGCTTTCTTT. It translates to CASSRQGMNTEAFF. Using reference TRBV18 and TRBJ1-1 for the parts outside the CDR3, the full variable domain is NAGVMQNPRHLVRRRGQEARLRCSPMKGHSHVYWYRQLPEEGLKFMVYLQKENIIDESGMPKERFSAEFPKEGPSILRIQQVVRGDSAAYFCASSRQGMNTEAFFGQGTRLTVV.

This chain uses TRBV6-1 with TRBJ1-3; a possible D gene is TRBD1 (5 bases). CDR1 MNHNS and CDR2 SASEGT come from the germline V gene. CDR3 length equals 15 residues. Trimming removed 1 base at V and 2 bases at J, with 9 bases between. CDR3 sequence (DNA): TGTGCCAGCAGTGAAGGGGTGACAGCTGGAAACACCATATATTTT. This encodes CASSEGVTAGNTIYF.

The chain is built from TRBV19 and TRBJ1-1, with a tentative D call TRBD1 (6 bases). This CDR3 region has 14 residues. Trimming took 7 bases from V and 1 from J, leaving 13 bases between them. The germline gives CDR1 LNHDA, CDR2 SQIVND (reference sequence). CDR3 nucleotides: TGTGCCAGTAAAGTAAACAGGGCGAACACTGAAGCTTTCTTT. Its protein product is CASKVNRANTEAFF.

V is TRBV7-9 and J is TRBJ1-2; D gene unclear. Germline loops: CDR1 SEHNR, CDR2 FQNEAQ (reference sequence). The CDR3 length is 13 residues. V lost 8 bases, J lost 6 bases, and 16 bases lay in between. The CDR3 DNA sequence: TGTGCCAGCTCTCCTCGGGGTGGTGATGGCTACACCTTC. Its protein product is CASSPRGGDGYTF.

This chain connects TRBV19 to TRBJ1-5; TRBD1 matches 9 bases. CDR3 length: 18 residues. The V gene's germline CDR1 is LNHDA and CDR2 SQIVND (reference sequence). With 5 bases clipped from V and 0 bases from J, the junction kept 11 bases outside the gene matches. The DNA of the CDR3 is TGTGCCAGTAGTGTGCAGGGGACAGGGCTTGATAGCAATCAGCCCCAGCATTTT. It is translated as CASSVQGTGLDSNQPQHF. Together with reference TRBV19 and TRBJ1-5, the CDR3 gives the full variable domain: DGGITQSPKYLFRKEGQNVTLSCEQNLNHDAMYWYRQDPGQGLRLIYYSQIVNDFQKGDIAEGYSVSREKKESFPLTVTSAQKNPTAFYLCASSVQGTGLDSNQPQHFGDGTRLSIL.

This chain links TRBV2 with TRBJ1-3; D ambiguous. The CDR3 is 15 amino acids. CDR1 is SNHLY, CDR2 FYNNEI, per germline. The V end lost 8 bases, the J end lost 0 bases, and 14 bases lay between the germline ends. In DNA form, the CDR3 reads TGTGCCAGCGGGTCGGAGACGGCCTCTGGAAACACCATATATTTT. This translates into CASGSETASGNTIYF.

The V gene is TRBV12-3 or TRBV12-4, the J gene TRBJ1-2; TRBD1 aligns across 7 bases. V lost 6 bases to trimming and J lost 5 bases; unmatched junction nucleotides: 6. The CDR3 runs 13 residues. The CDR3, as DNA: TGTGCCAGCAGCCCCTTGGGACAGTATGGCTACACCTTC. Translation gives CASSPLGQYGYTF.